Following are 14 T cell receptor beta chains from one sample sequenced in a study of blood T cell repertoires in COVID-19. The data were produced by immunoSEQ multiplex PCR, yet TCRdb's version contains in-frame clones alone and is incomplete. The sample has approximately 220,000 clones, 70% to 90% seen once. The specimen was PBMCs or T cells enriched from blood (not recorded which). These receptors all stem from a woman aged 40 to 49 with acute COVID-19.

This chain joins TRBV7-8 and TRBJ1-2; D is unclear. This CDR3 contains 14 residues. Germline V gene sequence: CDR1 SGHVS, CDR2 FQNEAQ. The ends were cut back, 1 base at V and 0 bases at J, with 6 bases in the middle. The CDR3 nucleotides are TGTGCCAGCAGCTTAGACAGTACTAACTATGGCTACACCTTC. It encodes CASSLDSTNYGYTF.

The CDR3 nucleotides read TGCGCCAGCAGCCAAGAATGGGGGGTAGGTTCACCCCTCCACTTT. This translates into CASSQEWGVGSPLHF. The chain is built from TRBV4-3 and TRBJ1-6; tentatively, D is TRBD1 (5 bases). The CDR3 is 15 amino acids. Germline assignment: CDR1 LGHNA and CDR2 YSLEER. The germline V and J ends were trimmed by 0 bases and 9 bases, with 12 bases remaining between them.

The gene calls are TRBV4-2 and TRBJ1-4, with D perhaps TRBD1 (5 bases). Germline assignment: CDR1 LGHNA and CDR2 YNFKEQ. The V end was cut by 2 bases, the J end by 4 bases, with 14 bases between. The CDR3 consists of 16 residues. The CDR3 DNA is TGTGCCAGCAGCCAAAGGGGCGGGACCGTTAATGAAAAACTGTTTTTT. This encodes CASSQRGGTVNEKLFF.

The chain couples TRBV18 to TRBJ1-1; the D is unclear. From germline, CDR1 is KGHSH and CDR2 LQKENI. This CDR3 comprises 15 residues. Trimming removed 3 bases from V and 2 bases from J, with 13 bases in between. CDR3 residues: CASSPALGANTEAFF. The CDR3 DNA reads TGTGCCAGCTCACCTGCGCTGGGCGCAAACACTGAAGCTTTCTTT.

CDR3 sequence reads: CASSAHDTANYGYTF. The CDR3 DNA follows: TGTGCCAGCAGCGCGCACGACACGGCCAACTATGGCTACACCTTC. V is TRBV9 and J is TRBJ1-2; D unclear. Germline-derived CDR1 and CDR2 are SGDLS and YYNGEE. The CDR3 loop spans 15 amino acids. The V and J ends lost 3 bases and 2 bases respectively, with 14 bases between them.

In nucleotides, the CDR3 is TGTGCCAGCAGCCAAGATCGCCAGGCATCTAACTATGGCTACACCTTC. Its protein product is CASSQDRQASNYGYTF. This rearrangement joins TRBV3-1 (or the pseudogene TRBV3-2) to TRBJ1-2, with D unresolved. V was pared by 0 bases and J by 0 bases, with 11 bases between. From germline, CDR1 is LGHDT and CDR2 YNNKEL (reference sequence). The CDR3 is made up of 16 amino acids.

V and J are TRBV3-1 (or the pseudogene TRBV3-2) and TRBJ2-1; D ambiguous. Germline lookup yields CDR1 LGHDT and CDR2 YNNKEL (reference sequence). V lost 0 bases, J lost 15 bases, and 18 bases lay in between. This CDR3 contains 14 residues. The chain's CDR3 is CASSQDQRTPMRFF. The CDR3 DNA is TGTGCCAGCAGCCAAGATCAGCGTACACCAATGCGGTTCTTC.

The CDR3 bases are TGTGCCAGCAGCCCACGGACGGGGGGGATCACAGATACGCAGTATTTT. Translation gives CASSPRTGGITDTQYF. The chain is built from TRBV9 and TRBJ2-3; 8 nucleotides match TRBD2. The CDR3 contains 16 residues. Per the germline V gene, CDR1 is SGDLS and CDR2 is YYNGEE. Trimming removed 4 bases from V and 2 bases from J; junction bases left unmatched: 9.

This clone is a singleton in its sample. The chain combines TRBV9 with TRBJ2-1, with no clear D. This CDR3 contains 11 residues. CDR1 and CDR2 from the germline V gene are SGDLS and YYNGEE. The V end was cut by 3 bases, the J end by 6 bases, with 4 bases between. Written as DNA, the CDR3 is TGTGCCAGCAGCGCGGGCAATGAGCAGTTCTTC. Its protein is CASSAGNEQFF.

There are a few counts of this clone. This chain joins TRBV9 and TRBJ1-6; maybe TRBD1 (6 bases). Germline V CDR1 and CDR2: SGDLS, YYNGEE. There are 16 residues in the CDR3. V dropped 4 bases and J dropped 3 bases, with 14 bases sitting between them. CDR3 coding DNA: TGTGCCAGCAGCCCCGAGGGGGAAGTCTATAATTCACCCCTCCACTTT. It specifies CASSPEGEVYNSPLHF.

The chain is built from TRBV5-4 and TRBJ2-2, with unresolved D. Trimming pared 3 bases from V and 3 bases from J, leaving 6 bases between. Per germline, CDR1 SGHNT and CDR2 YYREEE (reference sequence). This CDR3 is 13 amino acids long. The CDR3 spells CASSSQDTGELFF. In nucleotides, the CDR3 is TGTGCCAGCAGCTCCCAGGACACCGGGGAGCTGTTTTTT.

This chain links TRBV11-2 with TRBJ1-1; 8 bases are shared with TRBD1. J gave up 4 bases and V 6 bases, and 7 bases lay outside the gene matches. The CDR3 is 14 residues long. Germline V lookup: CDR1 SGHAT, CDR2 FQNNGV. CDR3 in amino acids: CASSLIQGGTEAFF. The CDR3, as DNA: TGTGCCAGCAGTCTTATACAGGGGGGCACTGAAGCTTTCTTT.

The chain couples TRBV27 to TRBJ1-1; 8 bases agree with TRBD1. V lost 6 bases, J lost 4 bases, and 4 bases stayed unmatched. Germline-derived CDR1 and CDR2 are MNHEY and SMNVEV (reference sequence). The CDR3 contains 13 residues. CDR3 nucleotides: TGTGCCAGCAGCCTACAGGGGGGCACTGAAGCTTTCTTT. Its protein product is CASSLQGGTEAFF.

The chain links TRBV19 to TRBJ1-2; no clear D gene. Germline V CDR1 and CDR2: LNHDA, SQIVND (reference sequence). Deletions cut 5 bases from V and 4 bases from J, with 11 bases between. This CDR3 contains 13 residues. The CDR3 loop reads CASSLGSGYGYTF. The CDR3 DNA sequence: TGTGCCAGTAGTTTGGGGAGTGGCTATGGCTACACCTTC.